This TCR beta chain was documented in a study of blood T cell repertoires in COVID-19. About the research overall: Acute and convalescent COVID-19 samples came from the United States, Italy and Spain.

Trimming left V 8 bases short and J 2 bases short, with 13 bases between. The germline CDR1 and CDR2 sequences are SNHLY and FYNNEI. CDR3 length: 14 residues. Clones were read by immunoSEQ multiplex PCR, and TCRdb kept only the in-frame ones, dropping some. Of roughly 100,000 clones listed, 85% to 90% are singletons. The sequence was collected from a human donor in a cohort sampled during active COVID-19. The source material was peripheral blood. This rearrangement joins TRBV2 to TRBJ2-1, with a tentative D call TRBD2 (6 bases). Here the CDR3 DNA reads TGTGCCAGCGTTTGGGAGGTCACCTACAATGAGCAGTTCTTC. This gives the protein CASVWEVTYNEQFF.